The rows below give T cell receptor beta chains drawn from one sample of a study of T-cell memory formation after mild COVID-19. MiXCR, applied by TCRdb to the 5' RACE reads, yields one record per CDR3 protein. The sample lists just over 350,000 distinct CDR3 sequences; around an eighth were seen once. The sequenced sample consisted of PBMCs or a T cell subset sorted from them (not recorded which). Every receptor here comes from a man aged 18 to 35 who had mild COVID-19 (a few samples of this study predate the infection). Cell type and time point are not known. Both conserved end residues are part of each CDR3. The D gene is left open where the match is weak. A row's size may be missing; if present it is once, few, many or a size class.

abundance	d_gene	v_gene	j_gene	CDR3aa
few	TRBD1	TRBV27	TRBJ2-7	CASAGQASSYEQYF
NA	TRBD1	TRBV10-3	TRBJ2-3	CAISGTGTEEADTQYF
many	NA	TRBV20-1	TRBJ1-5	CSARGNQPQHF
few	NA	TRBV20-1	TRBJ1-1	CSARRQSETEAFF
NA	NA	TRBV30	TRBJ1-1	CAWTRNTEAFF
many	TRBD1	TRBV25-1	TRBJ1-1	CASSGHRGRSEAFF
few	NA	TRBV7-9	TRBJ2-5	CASSFSAQETQYF
few	NA	TRBV2	TRBJ1-2	CASRAGGDYGYTF
few	NA	TRBV30	TRBJ1-6	CAWSREVAGSPLHF
NA	NA	TRBV24-1	TRBJ2-1	CATSENRDSSYNEQFF
NA	TRBD2	TRBV5-1	TRBJ2-3	CASSPQAGETTDTQYF
NA	NA	TRBV20-1	TRBJ1-1	CSANPGANTEAFF
NA	TRBD2	TRBV7-9	TRBJ2-3	CASSRSSGGDDTQYF
NA	NA	TRBV6-5	TRBJ1-2	CASSYSAGFYGYTF
NA	TRBD1	TRBV24-1	TRBJ2-2	CATSDRTGRNTGELFF
NA	NA	TRBV27	TRBJ2-1	CASSLSSIFDEQFF
NA	TRBD1	TRBV7-9	TRBJ1-2	CASSLWLRTGIYGYTF
many	TRBD1	TRBV18	TRBJ1-2	CASSPTGTGERSYGYTF
few	TRBD1	TRBV6-2/TRBV6-3	TRBJ1-1	CASSFRTGTTEAFF
NA	TRBD1	TRBV7-6	TRBJ2-3	CASSKKQGAHTDTQYF
many	NA	TRBV6-2/TRBV6-3	TRBJ2-1	CASSEELRGSHNEQFF
NA	NA	TRBV5-1	TRBJ2-5	CASSLESQETQYF
NA	TRBD2	TRBV20-1	TRBJ2-3	CSASVVAGGRIYTDTQYF
few	NA	TRBV29-1	TRBJ2-1	CSVEDTQNSYNEQFF
NA	NA	TRBV19	TRBJ2-5	CASSMTGLETQYF
NA	TRBD2	TRBV6-1	TRBJ2-1	CASSELAGDYNEQFF
NA	NA	TRBV7-6	TRBJ2-7	CASSYRQAYEQYF
many	NA	TRBV5-1	TRBJ2-3	CASSLGTNRDTQYF
many	NA	TRBV7-7	TRBJ2-3	CASSPTGDTQYF
few	NA	TRBV2	TRBJ2-5	CASRGAQGSETQYF
few	NA	TRBV28	TRBJ2-3	CAGGGNTDTQYF
NA	NA	TRBV18	TRBJ2-3	CASSPPLFSVDTQYF
few	TRBD1	TRBV12-3/TRBV12-4	TRBJ2-4	CASRRQGEAKNIQYF
NA	TRBD1	TRBV20-1	TRBJ2-5	CSADRGPQETQYF
few	NA	TRBV18	TRBJ1-1	CVSSPGSSMNTEAFF
NA	NA	TRBV7-2	TRBJ2-7	CASSPGTRREQYF
few	NA	TRBV10-3	TRBJ1-2	CAGSQDNYGYTF